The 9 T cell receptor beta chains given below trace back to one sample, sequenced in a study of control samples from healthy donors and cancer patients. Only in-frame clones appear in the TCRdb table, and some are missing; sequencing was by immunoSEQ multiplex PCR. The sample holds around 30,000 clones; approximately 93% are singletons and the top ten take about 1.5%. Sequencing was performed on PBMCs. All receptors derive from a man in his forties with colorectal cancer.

CDR3 sequence (DNA): TGTGCCAGCTCACCAGACAGGGGGGATGGCTACACCTTC. This codes for CASSPDRGDGYTF. The V gene is TRBV18, the J gene TRBJ1-2; TRBD1 matches at 9 bases. The CDR3 extends over 13 amino acids. V lost 2 bases, J lost 6 bases, and 1 base stayed unmatched. CDR1 is KGHSH and CDR2 is LQKENI in the germline V gene.

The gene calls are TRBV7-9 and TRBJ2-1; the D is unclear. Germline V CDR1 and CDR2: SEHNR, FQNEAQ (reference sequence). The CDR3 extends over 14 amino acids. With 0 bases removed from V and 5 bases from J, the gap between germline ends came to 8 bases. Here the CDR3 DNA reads TGTGCCAGCAGCTTAGCGCCCCAAGACAATGAGCAGTTCTTC. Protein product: CASSLAPQDNEQFF.

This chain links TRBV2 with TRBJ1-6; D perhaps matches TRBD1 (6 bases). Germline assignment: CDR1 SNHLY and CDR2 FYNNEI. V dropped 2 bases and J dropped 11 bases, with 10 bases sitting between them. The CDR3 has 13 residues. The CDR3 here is CASSEWGGTPLHF. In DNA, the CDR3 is TGTGCCAGCAGTGAATGGGGGGGCACACCCCTCCACTTT.

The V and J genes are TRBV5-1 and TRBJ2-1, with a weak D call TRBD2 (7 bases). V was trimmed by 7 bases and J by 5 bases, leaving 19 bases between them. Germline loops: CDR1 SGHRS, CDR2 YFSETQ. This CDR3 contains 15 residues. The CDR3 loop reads CASESVAGAHNEQFF. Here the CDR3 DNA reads TGCGCCAGCGAAAGTGTGGCGGGGGCCCACAATGAGCAGTTCTTC.

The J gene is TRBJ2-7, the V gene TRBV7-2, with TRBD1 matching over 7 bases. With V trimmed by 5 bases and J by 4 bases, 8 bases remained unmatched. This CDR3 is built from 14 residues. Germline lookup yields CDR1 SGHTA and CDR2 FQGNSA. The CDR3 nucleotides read TGTGCCAGCAGCCCCGACAGGGTGAGATACGAGCAGTACTTC. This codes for CASSPDRVRYEQYF.

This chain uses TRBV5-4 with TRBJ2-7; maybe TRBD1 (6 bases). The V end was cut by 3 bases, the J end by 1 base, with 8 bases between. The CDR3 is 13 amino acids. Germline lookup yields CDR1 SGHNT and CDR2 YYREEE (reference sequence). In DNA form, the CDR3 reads TGTGCCAGCAGCTGGGACATTTCCTACGAGCAGTACTTC. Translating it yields CASSWDISYEQYF.

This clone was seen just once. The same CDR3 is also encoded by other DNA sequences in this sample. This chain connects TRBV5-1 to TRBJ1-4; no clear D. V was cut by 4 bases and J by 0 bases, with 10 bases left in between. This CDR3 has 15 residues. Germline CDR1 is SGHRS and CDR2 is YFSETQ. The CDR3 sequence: CASSLYGATNEKLFF. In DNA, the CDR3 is TGCGCCAGCAGCCTTTATGGGGCAACTAATGAAAAACTGTTTTTT.

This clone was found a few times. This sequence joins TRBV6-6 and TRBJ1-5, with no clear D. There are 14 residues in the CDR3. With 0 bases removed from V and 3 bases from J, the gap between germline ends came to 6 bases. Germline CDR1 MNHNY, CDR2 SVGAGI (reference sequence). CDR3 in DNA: TGTGCCAGCAGTTACTCGAGGGACAATCAGCCCCAGCATTTT. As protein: CASSYSRDNQPQHF.

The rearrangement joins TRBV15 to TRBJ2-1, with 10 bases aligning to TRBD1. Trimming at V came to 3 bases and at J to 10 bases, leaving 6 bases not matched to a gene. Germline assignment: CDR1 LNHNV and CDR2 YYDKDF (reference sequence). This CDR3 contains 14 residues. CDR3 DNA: TGTGCCACCAGCAGGGACAGGGGGTATGAGGAGCAGTTCTTC. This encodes CATSRDRGYEEQFF.